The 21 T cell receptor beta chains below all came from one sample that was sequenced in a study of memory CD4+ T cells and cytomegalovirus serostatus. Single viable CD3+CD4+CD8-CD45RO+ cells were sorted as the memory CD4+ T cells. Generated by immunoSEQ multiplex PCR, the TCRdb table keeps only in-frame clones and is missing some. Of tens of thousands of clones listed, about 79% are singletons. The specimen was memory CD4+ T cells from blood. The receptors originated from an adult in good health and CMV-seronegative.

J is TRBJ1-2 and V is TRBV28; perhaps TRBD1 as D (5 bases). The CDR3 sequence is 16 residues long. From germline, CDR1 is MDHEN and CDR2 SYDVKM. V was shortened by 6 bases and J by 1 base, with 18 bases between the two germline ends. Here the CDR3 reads CASREEGRAVNYGYTF. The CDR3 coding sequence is TGTGCCAGCAGGGAAGAGGGACGCGCCGTTAACTATGGCTACACCTTC.

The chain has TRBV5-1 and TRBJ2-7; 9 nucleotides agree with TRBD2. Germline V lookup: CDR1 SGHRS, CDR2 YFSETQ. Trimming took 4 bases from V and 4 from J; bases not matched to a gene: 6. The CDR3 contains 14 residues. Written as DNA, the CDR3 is TGCGCCAGCAGCACCACAGCGGGGGGATACGAGCAGTACTTC. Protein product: CASSTTAGGYEQYF.

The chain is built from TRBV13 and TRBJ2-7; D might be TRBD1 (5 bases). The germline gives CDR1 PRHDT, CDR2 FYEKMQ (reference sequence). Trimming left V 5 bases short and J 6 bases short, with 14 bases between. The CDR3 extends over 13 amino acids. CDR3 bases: TGTGCCAGCAGCCGGACCCCAGGGATCGAGCAGTACTTC. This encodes CASSRTPGIEQYF.

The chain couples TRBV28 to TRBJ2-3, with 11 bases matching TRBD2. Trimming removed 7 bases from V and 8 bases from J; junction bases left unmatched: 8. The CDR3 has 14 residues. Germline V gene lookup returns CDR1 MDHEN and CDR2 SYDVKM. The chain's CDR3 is CASKSGTSGGTQYF. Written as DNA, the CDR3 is TGTGCCAGCAAATCCGGGACTAGCGGAGGTACGCAGTATTTT. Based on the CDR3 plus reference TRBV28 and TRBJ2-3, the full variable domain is DVKVTQSSRYLVKRTGEKVFLECVQDMDHENMFWYRQDPGLGLRLIYFSYDVKMKEKGDIPEGYSVSREKKERFSLILESASTNQTSMYLCASKSGTSGGTQYFGPGTRLTVL.

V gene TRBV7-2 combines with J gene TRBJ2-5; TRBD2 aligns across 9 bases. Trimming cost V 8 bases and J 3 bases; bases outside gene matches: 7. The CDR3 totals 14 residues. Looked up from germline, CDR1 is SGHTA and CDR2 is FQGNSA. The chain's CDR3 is CASSLASGKETQYF. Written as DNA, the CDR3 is TGTGCCAGCTCGTTGGCTAGCGGGAAAGAGACCCAGTACTTC. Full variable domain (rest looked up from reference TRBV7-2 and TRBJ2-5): GAGVSQSPSNKVTEKGKDVELRCDPISGHTALYWYRQSLGQGLEFLIYFQGNSAPDKSGLPSDRFSAERTGGSVSTLTIQRTQQEDSAVYLCASSLASGKETQYFGPGTRLLVL.

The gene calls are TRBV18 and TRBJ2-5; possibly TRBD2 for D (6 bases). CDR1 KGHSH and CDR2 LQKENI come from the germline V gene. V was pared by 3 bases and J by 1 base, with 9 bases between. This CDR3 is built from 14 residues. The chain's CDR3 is CASSPAGLQETQYF. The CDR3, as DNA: TGTGCCAGCTCACCTGCGGGACTCCAAGAGACCCAGTACTTC. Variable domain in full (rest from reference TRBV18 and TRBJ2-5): NAGVMQNPRHLVRRRGQEARLRCSPMKGHSHVYWYRQLPEEGLKFMVYLQKENIIDESGMPKERFSAEFPKEGPSILRIQQVVRGDSAAYFCASSPAGLQETQYFGPGTRLLVL.

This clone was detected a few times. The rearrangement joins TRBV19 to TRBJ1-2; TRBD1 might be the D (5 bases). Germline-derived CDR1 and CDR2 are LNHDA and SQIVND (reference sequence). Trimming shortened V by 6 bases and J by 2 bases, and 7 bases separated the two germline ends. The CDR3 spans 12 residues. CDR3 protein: CASSRDNYGYTF. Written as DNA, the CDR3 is TGTGCCAGTAGCCGGGACAACTATGGCTACACCTTC.

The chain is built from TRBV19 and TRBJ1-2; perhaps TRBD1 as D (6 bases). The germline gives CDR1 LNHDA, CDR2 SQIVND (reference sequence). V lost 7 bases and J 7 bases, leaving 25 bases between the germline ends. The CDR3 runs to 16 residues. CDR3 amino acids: CASNKGETGGTGGYTF. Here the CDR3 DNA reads TGTGCCAGTAATAAGGGGGAGACAGGAGGAACTGGTGGCTACACCTTC. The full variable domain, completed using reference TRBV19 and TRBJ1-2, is DGGITQSPKYLFRKEGQNVTLSCEQNLNHDAMYWYRQDPGQGLRLIYYSQIVNDFQKGDIAEGYSVSREKKESFPLTVTSAQKNPTAFYLCASNKGETGGTGGYTFGSGTRLTVV.

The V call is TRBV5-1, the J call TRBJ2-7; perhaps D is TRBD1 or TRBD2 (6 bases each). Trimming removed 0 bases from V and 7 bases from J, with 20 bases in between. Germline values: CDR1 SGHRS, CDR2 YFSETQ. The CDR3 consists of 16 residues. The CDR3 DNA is TGCGCCAGCAGCTTGGAAGTAGGATCGGGGGCGTTTGAGCAGTACTTC. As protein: CASSLEVGSGAFEQYF.

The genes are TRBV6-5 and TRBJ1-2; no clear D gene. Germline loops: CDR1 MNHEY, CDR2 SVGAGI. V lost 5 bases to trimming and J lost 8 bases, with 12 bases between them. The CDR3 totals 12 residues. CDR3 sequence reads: CASSVSVGGYTF. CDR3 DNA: TGTGCCAGCAGTGTTTCGGTAGGAGGCTACACCTTC.

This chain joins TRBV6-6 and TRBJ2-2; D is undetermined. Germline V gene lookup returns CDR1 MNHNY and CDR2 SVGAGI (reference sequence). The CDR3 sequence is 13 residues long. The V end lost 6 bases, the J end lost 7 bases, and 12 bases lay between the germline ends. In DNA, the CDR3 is TGTGCCAGCAGAGACGACGAATACGGGGAGCTGTTTTTT. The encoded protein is CASRDDEYGELFF.

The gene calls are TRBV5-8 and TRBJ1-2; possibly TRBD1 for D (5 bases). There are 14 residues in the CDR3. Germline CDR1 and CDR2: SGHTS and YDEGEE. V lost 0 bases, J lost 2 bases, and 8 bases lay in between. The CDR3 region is CASSLDGGNYGYTF. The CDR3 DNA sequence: TGTGCCAGCAGCTTGGATGGGGGAAACTATGGCTACACCTTC.

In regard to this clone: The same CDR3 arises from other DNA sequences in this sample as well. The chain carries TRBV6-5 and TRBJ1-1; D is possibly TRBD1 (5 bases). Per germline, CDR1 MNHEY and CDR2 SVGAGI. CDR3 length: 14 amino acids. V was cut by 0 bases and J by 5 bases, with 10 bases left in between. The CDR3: CASSYSTGGTEAFF. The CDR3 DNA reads TGTGCCAGCAGTTACTCGACGGGGGGGACTGAAGCTTTCTTT.

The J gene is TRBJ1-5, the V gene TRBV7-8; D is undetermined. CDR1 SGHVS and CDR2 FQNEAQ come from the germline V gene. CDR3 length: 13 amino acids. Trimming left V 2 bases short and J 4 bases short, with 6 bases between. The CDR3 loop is CASSLQENQPQHF. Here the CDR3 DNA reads TGTGCCAGCAGCTTACAGGAAAATCAGCCCCAGCATTTT. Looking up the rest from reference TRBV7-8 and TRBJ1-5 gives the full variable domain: GAGVSQSPRYKVAKRGQDVALRCDPISGHVSLFWYQQALGQGPEFLTYFQNEAQLDKSGLPSDRFFAERPEGSVSTLKIQRTQQEDSAVYLCASSLQENQPQHFGDGTRLSIL.

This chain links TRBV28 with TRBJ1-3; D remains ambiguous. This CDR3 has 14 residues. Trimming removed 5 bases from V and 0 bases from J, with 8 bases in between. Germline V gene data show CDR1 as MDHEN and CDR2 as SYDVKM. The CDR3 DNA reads TGTGCCAGCAGTCTACGGGACTCTGGAAACACCATATATTTT. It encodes CASSLRDSGNTIYF.

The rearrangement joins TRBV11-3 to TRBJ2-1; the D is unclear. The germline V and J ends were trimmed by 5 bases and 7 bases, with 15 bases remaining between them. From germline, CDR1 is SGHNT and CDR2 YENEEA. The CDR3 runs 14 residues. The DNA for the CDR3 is TGTGCCAGCAGCCCGGTCGGGCTGGGGAATGAGCAGTTCTTC. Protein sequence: CASSPVGLGNEQFF.

This CDR3 reads CASSFREGHHEQFF. The CDR3 nucleotides read TGTGCCAGCAGCTTTCGGGAGGGCCACCATGAGCAGTTCTTC. The chain uses TRBV7-2 and TRBJ2-1; TRBD2 matches at 8 bases. V lost 3 bases to trimming and J lost 8 bases; unmatched junction nucleotides: 6. The length of the CDR3 is 14 residues. From germline, CDR1 is SGHTA and CDR2 FQGNSA.

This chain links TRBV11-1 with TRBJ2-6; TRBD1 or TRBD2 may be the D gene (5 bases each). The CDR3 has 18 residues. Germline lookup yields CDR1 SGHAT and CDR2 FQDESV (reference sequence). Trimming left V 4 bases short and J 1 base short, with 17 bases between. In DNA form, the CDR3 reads TGTGCCAGCAGCTATATTGCATGGGGGATTTCTGGGGCCAACGTCCTGACTTTC. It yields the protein CASSYIAWGISGANVLTF.

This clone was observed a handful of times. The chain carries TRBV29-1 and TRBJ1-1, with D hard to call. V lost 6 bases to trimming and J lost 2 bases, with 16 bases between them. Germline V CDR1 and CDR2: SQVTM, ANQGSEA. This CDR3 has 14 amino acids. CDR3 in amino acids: CSVTTSLPNTEAFF. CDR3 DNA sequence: TGCAGCGTGACAACTTCCTTGCCCAACACTGAAGCTTTCTTT.

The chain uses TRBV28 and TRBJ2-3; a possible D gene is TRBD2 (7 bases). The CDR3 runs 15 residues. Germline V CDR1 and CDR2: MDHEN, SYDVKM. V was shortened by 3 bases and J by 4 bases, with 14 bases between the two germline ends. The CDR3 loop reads CASSFLQGGADTQYF. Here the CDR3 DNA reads TGTGCCAGCAGTTTTCTACAGGGAGGGGCAGATACGCAGTATTTT.

The CDR3, as DNA: TGTGCCAGCAGTTTATGGACAGGCGATAACCGGGAGCAGTACTTC. Protein sequence: CASSLWTGDNREQYF. The chain employs TRBV28 and TRBJ2-7; maybe TRBD1 (6 bases). V was clipped by 0 bases and J by 7 bases, with 16 bases between them. Germline V gene lookup returns CDR1 MDHEN and CDR2 SYDVKM. This CDR3 contains 15 residues. Drawing the rest from reference TRBV28 and TRBJ2-7, the complete variable domain is DVKVTQSSRYLVKRTGEKVFLECVQDMDHENMFWYRQDPGLGLRLIYFSYDVKMKEKGDIPEGYSVSREKKERFSLILESASTNQTSMYLCASSLWTGDNREQYFGPGTRLTVT.